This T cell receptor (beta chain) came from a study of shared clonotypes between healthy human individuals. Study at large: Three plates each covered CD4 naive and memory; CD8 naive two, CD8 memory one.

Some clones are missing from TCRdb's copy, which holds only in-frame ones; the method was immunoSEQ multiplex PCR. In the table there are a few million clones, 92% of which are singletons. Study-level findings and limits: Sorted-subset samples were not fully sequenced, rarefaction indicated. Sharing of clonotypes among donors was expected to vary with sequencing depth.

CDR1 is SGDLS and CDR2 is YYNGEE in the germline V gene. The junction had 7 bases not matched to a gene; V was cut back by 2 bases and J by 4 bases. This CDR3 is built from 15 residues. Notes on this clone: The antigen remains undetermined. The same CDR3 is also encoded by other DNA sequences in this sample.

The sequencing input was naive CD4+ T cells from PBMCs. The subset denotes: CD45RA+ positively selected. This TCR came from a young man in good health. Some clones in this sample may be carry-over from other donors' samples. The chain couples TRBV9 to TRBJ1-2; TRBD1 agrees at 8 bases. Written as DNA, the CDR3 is TGTGCCAGCAGCGTTGGTGGACAGGGAGGCTATGGCTACACCTTC. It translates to CASSVGGQGGYGYTF.